These 15 T cell receptor beta chains were all obtained from the same sample, sequenced in a study of spatial heterogeneity in lung cancer. The time point is: blood at routine non-recurrence follow-up after resection. TCRdb processed the 5' RACE reads anew with MiXCR; each CDR3 protein has one entry. The sample records about 94,000 distinct CDR3 sequences, 15% to 20% being singletons. The material was PBMCs, obtained at follow-up. Receptors originate from a male donor with early-stage non-small cell lung cancer.

V and J are TRBV5-1 and TRBJ2-2; 12 nucleotides align to TRBD2. J lost 7 bases, V lost 3 bases, and 13 bases had no gene match. Germline V gives CDR1 SGHRS, CDR2 YFSETQ. The CDR3 is 18 residues long. The CDR3, as DNA: TGCGCCAGCAGCTCCCGGACAGAGACTAGCGGGAGCGGCGGGGAGCTGTTTTTT. Translating gives CASSSRTETSGSGGELFF.

In this sample, this clonotype turned up a few times. The CDR3 protein is CASSLVPGIYGYTF. In DNA form, the CDR3 reads TGTGCCAGCAGCTTAGTTCCGGGAATTTATGGCTACACCTTC. The chain couples TRBV11-2 to TRBJ1-2; D is unresolved. CDR1 and CDR2 (germline): SGHAT, FQNNGV. The CDR3 totals 14 residues. V lost 1 base to trimming and J lost 5 bases, with 11 bases between them.

The gene calls are TRBV5-1 and TRBJ2-7; 11 bases map to TRBD1. This CDR3 region has 18 residues. Germline V gene data show CDR1 as SGHRS and CDR2 as YFSETQ. Germline trimming cut 3 bases from V and 5 bases from J; bases unmatched to any gene: 16. CDR3 bases: TGCGCCAGCAGCTCCGGGACAGGGGGTAGCGGGAGATTAAACGAGCAGTACTTC. Residues: CASSSGTGGSGRLNEQYF.

The chain carries TRBV6-1 and TRBJ1-1; possible D gene TRBD1, 6 bases. The ends were cut back, 8 bases at V and 2 bases at J, with 9 bases in the middle. CDR1 and CDR2 from the germline V gene are MNHNS and SASEGT. This CDR3 is 12 amino acids long. CDR3: CASDRLNTEAFF. In nucleotides, the CDR3 is TGTGCCAGCGACAGGTTAAACACTGAAGCTTTCTTT.

This clonotype was counted only a few times. J is TRBJ2-1 and V is TRBV12-3 or TRBV12-4; the D is unclear. The CDR3 is 11 residues long. With 5 bases removed from V and 10 bases from J, the gap between germline ends came to 9 bases. CDR3 region: CASSPDKEQFF. Written as DNA, the CDR3 is TGTGCCAGCAGTCCTGATAAGGAGCAGTTCTTC.

The chain employs TRBV12-5 and TRBJ1-4; D gene unclear. V was pared by 2 bases and J by 6 bases, with 10 bases between. The germline gives CDR1 LGHNT, CDR2 FRNRAP. This CDR3 has 14 amino acids. The CDR3 DNA reads TGTGCTAGTGGTTTGTCACGCGGTGATGAAAAACTGTTTTTT. As protein: CASGLSRGDEKLFF. Full variable domain (missing parts from reference TRBV12-5 and TRBJ1-4): DARVTQTPRHKVTEMGQEVTMRCQPILGHNTVFWYRQTMMQGLELLAYFRNRAPLDDSGMPKDRFSAEMPDATLATLKIQPSEPRDSAVYFCASGLSRGDEKLFFGSGTQLSVL.

In its sample, this clonotype was seen a few times. The V and J genes are TRBV20-1 and TRBJ2-7; 9 bases line up with TRBD1. V was clipped by 1 base and J by 6 bases; unmatched bases: 4. Germline lookup yields CDR1 DFQATT and CDR2 SNEGSKA (reference sequence). The CDR3 runs 13 residues. CDR3 sequence (DNA): TGCAGTGCTAGAGCCGGGACAGGGACCGAGCAGTACTTC. This encodes CSARAGTGTEQYF.

The rearrangement uses TRBV19 and TRBJ2-7; TRBD2 agrees at 9 bases. This CDR3 has 16 amino acids. Germline trimming cut 5 bases from V and 6 bases from J; bases unmatched to any gene: 14. Per germline, CDR1 LNHDA and CDR2 SQIVND (reference sequence). The CDR3 here is CASSPYTQSGRFEQYF. Written as DNA, the CDR3 is TGTGCCAGTAGTCCCTACACACAAAGCGGGAGGTTCGAGCAGTACTTC.

V gene TRBV4-1 combines with J gene TRBJ2-7; 10 positions match TRBD2. CDR3 length: 15 amino acids. Germline lookup yields CDR1 MGHRA and CDR2 YSYEKL. Losses at the gene ends were 6 bases for V and 2 bases for J; bases not matched to a gene: 7. In nucleotides, the CDR3 is TGCGCCAGCAGGTTTCAACTAGCGGGAACCTACGAGCAGTACTTC. Its translation: CASRFQLAGTYEQYF.

This clonotype has only a few counts. This chain uses TRBV10-3 with TRBJ2-3; tentative D call: TRBD2 (8 bases). Germline CDR1 ENHRY, CDR2 SYGVKD. Deletions cut 0 bases from V and 6 bases from J, with 19 bases between. This CDR3 comprises 17 residues. The CDR3 protein is CAISESGTAGARDTQYF. The CDR3 region has the DNA TGTGCCATCAGTGAGTCGGGGACAGCGGGAGCAAGGGATACGCAGTATTTT.

Ten or more counts support this clonotype. The rearrangement uses TRBV20-1 and TRBJ2-4; 7 nucleotides agree with TRBD2. V trimming: 6 bases; J trimming: 13 bases; junction bases outside the gene matches: 15. This CDR3 is 13 amino acids long. Germline V gene lookup returns CDR1 DFQATT and CDR2 SNEGSKA (reference sequence). The CDR3 sequence is CSAREGLPDPQYF. For the CDR3, the DNA is TGCAGTGCGAGGGAGGGACTCCCGGACCCCCAGTACTTC.

This sequence joins TRBV20-1 and TRBJ2-1; D unresolved. The CDR3 has 16 amino acids. Trimming stripped 5 bases from V and 1 base from J, with 18 bases between. The germline V gene has CDR1 DFQATT and CDR2 SNEGSKA (reference sequence). The CDR3 protein is CSAPRLRSPSYNEQFF. For the CDR3, the DNA is TGCAGTGCTCCCCGACTTAGGTCCCCGTCCTACAATGAGCAGTTCTTC.

This clonotype was seen only a few times. V gene TRBV30 combines with J gene TRBJ2-7; D call uncertain. There are 16 residues in the CDR3. Trimming left V 2 bases short and J 2 bases short, with 19 bases between. The V gene's germline CDR1 is GTSNPN and CDR2 SVGIG (reference sequence). CDR3 sequence reads: CAWSRRILQRTYEQYF. CDR3 bases: TGTGCCTGGAGTCGCCGAATACTACAGCGTACCTACGAGCAGTACTTC.

V and J are TRBV12-3 or TRBV12-4 and TRBJ2-7, with 12 positions matching TRBD2. Germline trimming cut 5 bases from V and 2 bases from J; bases unmatched to any gene: 4. CDR3 length equals 15 residues. The CDR3, as DNA: TGTGCCAGCAGTCGGACTAGCGGGGCCGCCTACGAGCAGTACTTC. This translates into CASSRTSGAAYEQYF.

This clonotype was recorded a few times. This chain connects TRBV6-5 to TRBJ2-7, with 7 bases identical to TRBD2. After removal of 8 bases from V and 3 bases from J, the junction contained 7 bases not matched to a gene. This CDR3 has 13 amino acids. Germline V gives CDR1 MNHEY, CDR2 SVGAGI. This chain's CDR3 is CASAREAGYEQYF. CDR3 sequence (DNA): TGTGCCAGCGCCCGGGAGGCTGGCTACGAGCAGTACTTC.